The present T cell receptor beta chain was sequenced within a study of T cells after somatic rescue of genetic block. The germline CDR1 and CDR2 sequences are SNHLY and FYNNEI. The V gene lost 6 bases and the J gene lost 3 bases, with 11 bases spanning the gap. The CDR3 sequence is 13 residues long. Measured with immunoSEQ multiplex PCR; TCRdb has only the in-frame clones, and not every one. The profile shows roughly 58,000 clones, roughly 96% of them singletons. V is TRBV2 and J is TRBJ2-5, with D hard to call. The sequence came from a child less than two years old. Sequences were obtained from peripheral blood mononuclear cells (PBMCs). In nucleotides, the CDR3 is TGTGCCAGCAGAGTCCAGCGCAAAGAGACCCAGTACTTC. This gives the protein CASRVQRKETQYF.